The 28 T cell receptor beta chains presented below share a single source sample, sequenced in a study of metastatic and nonmetastatic thyroid tumors. TCRdb recomputed clones from the PCR reads via MiXCR. The table has 15,000 to 20,000 clones, 23% seen once. All patients were treatment-naive before thyroid surgery. Material for sequencing was adjacent normal tissue. These receptor sequences come from a female donor with papillary thyroid cancer or a benign thyroid nodule (not recorded which). Some clones in this sample may be carry-over from other donors' samples.

This clone has at least ten counts. The chain links TRBV20-1 to TRBJ2-3; D possibly corresponds to TRBD2 (6 bases). The germline V gene has CDR1 DFQATT and CDR2 SNEGSKA (reference sequence). There are 15 residues in the CDR3. V was pared by 8 bases and J by 1 base, with 19 bases between. The CDR3 protein is CSPYIAEMGTDTQYF. The DNA of the CDR3 is TGCAGTCCCTATATAGCGGAGATGGGCACAGATACGCAGTATTTT.

To note about this clone: One end of the junction is discordant with germline, which a read error may explain. The V call is TRBV20-1, the J call TRBJ2-3; 14 bases agree with TRBD2. Germline CDR1 DFQATT, CDR2 SNEGSKA (reference sequence). This CDR3 is built from 13 residues. The CDR3 loop reads CPTSGRAWDTQYF. In nucleotides, the CDR3 is TGCCCGACTAGCGGGAGGGCCTGGGATACTCAGTATTTT.

Within the sample, this clone is medium-sized (0.01 to 0.1%). The chain employs TRBV7-3 and TRBJ2-1, with no clear D. Germline assignment: CDR1 SGHTA and CDR2 FQGTGA. V lost 1 base and J 7 bases, leaving 5 bases between the germline ends. The CDR3 has 12 residues. CDR3 in amino acids: CASSLISNEQFF. Written as DNA, the CDR3 is TGTGCCAGCAGCTTAATCAGTAATGAGCAGTTCTTC. The full variable domain, completed using reference TRBV7-3 and TRBJ2-1, is GAGVSQTPSNKVTEKGKYVELRCDPISGHTALYWYRQSLGQGPEFLIYFQGTGAADDSGLPNDRFFAVRPEGSVSTLKIQRTERGDSAVYLCASSLISNEQFFGPGTRLTVL.

As regards this clone: Sequence at one end of the junction differs from germline and may be a read error. Other DNA sequences in this sample translate to the same CDR3. The CDR3 spells CASSAGTGLVSDTQYF. The CDR3 DNA reads as TGTGCCAGCAGTGCCGGGACAGGGCTAGTCTCAGACACGCAGTATTTT. The V gene is TRBV28, the J gene TRBJ2-3, with TRBD1 matching over 9 bases. This CDR3 is built from 16 residues. Per germline, CDR1 MDHEN and CDR2 SYDVKM.

The chain combines TRBV18 with TRBJ1-2; D gene uncertain. This CDR3 spans 13 amino acids. From germline, CDR1 is KGHSH and CDR2 LQKENI. The V end was cut by 2 bases, the J end by 4 bases, with 8 bases between. The CDR3 loop is CASSPSTPYGYTF. The CDR3 bases are TGTGCCAGCTCACCAAGCACCCCCTATGGCTACACCTTC.

J is TRBJ2-7 and V is TRBV2; a weak D match, TRBD2 (6 bases). This CDR3 is built from 13 residues. The germline V and J ends were trimmed by 6 bases and 2 bases, with 11 bases remaining between them. Germline V CDR1 and CDR2: SNHLY, FYNNEI. In DNA, the CDR3 is TGTGCCAGCAGCGTTTGGACTACCTACGAGCAGTACTTC. Translating it yields CASSVWTTYEQYF.

This clone was observed a few times. The rearrangement joins TRBV20-1 to TRBJ1-3; D unclear. The CDR3 extends over 11 amino acids. Germline values: CDR1 DFQATT, CDR2 SNEGSKA (reference sequence). V was shortened by 1 base and J by 8 bases, with 6 bases between the two germline ends. CDR3 sequence (DNA): TGCAGTGCTAGAGGTCGGGACACCATATATTTT. This sequence encodes CSARGRDTIYF.

By sample fraction, this clone is medium-sized. This chain joins TRBV28 and TRBJ1-1; the D is unclear. V gave up 6 bases and J gave up 4 bases, with 15 bases separating them. This CDR3 contains 14 residues. Germline CDR1 MDHEN, CDR2 SYDVKM. CDR3 DNA: TGTGCCAGCAGACCACTGGTTTTTGCCACTGAAGCTTTCTTT. Protein sequence: CASRPLVFATEAFF.

The J gene is TRBJ2-3, the V gene TRBV20-1, with 7 bases that match TRBD2. J was trimmed by 6 bases and V by 3 bases; bases with no gene match: 15. The CDR3 consists of 16 residues. The germline CDR1 and CDR2 sequences are DFQATT and SNEGSKA (reference sequence). The CDR3 region has the DNA TGCAGTGCTAGTATGAGCAGCGGGAAGGTCACGGATACGCAGTATTTT. Amino acid sequence: CSASMSSGKVTDTQYF.

This chain uses TRBV19 with TRBJ2-7; D is uncertain. The CDR3 covers 15 residues. Germline V gene lookup returns CDR1 LNHDA and CDR2 SQIVND (reference sequence). Trimming stripped 8 bases from V and 3 bases from J, with 20 bases between. The CDR3 loop is CASGKRQGYSYEQYF. For the CDR3, the DNA is TGTGCCAGTGGTAAACGCCAAGGCTATAGCTACGAGCAGTACTTC.

The chain carries TRBV14 and TRBJ2-7; D could derive from TRBD1 or TRBD2 (5 bases each). The CDR3 is made up of 15 amino acids. V lost 6 bases, J lost 3 bases, and 18 bases lay in between. The germline V gene encodes CDR1 SGHDN and CDR2 FVKESK. The CDR3 DNA reads TGTGCCAGCAGTTTTGTTACCGGGACCAACTACGAGCAGTACTTC. Translating gives CASSFVTGTNYEQYF.

The sample holds many counts of this clone. The genes are TRBV4-2 and TRBJ2-7, with 7 bases aligning to TRBD2. Germline assignment: CDR1 LGHNA and CDR2 YNFKEQ. The CDR3 loop spans 16 amino acids. After removal of 0 bases from V and 1 base from J, the junction contained 6 bases not matched to a gene. The CDR3 bases are TGTGCCAGCAGCCAAGATTATCCGGGACTATCCTACGAGCAGTACTTC. Its protein product is CASSQDYPGLSYEQYF.

There are many counts of this clone. The chain uses TRBV19 and TRBJ2-6; D possibly corresponds to TRBD1 (5 bases). The CDR3 is made up of 18 amino acids. Germline V gene lookup returns CDR1 LNHDA and CDR2 SQIVND (reference sequence). Trimming stripped 1 base from V and 0 bases from J, with 13 bases between. CDR3 protein: CASSIGFRANSGANVLTF. The CDR3 DNA sequence: TGTGCCAGTAGTATAGGATTCAGGGCGAACTCTGGGGCCAACGTCCTGACTTTC. The whole variable domain, remainder taken from reference TRBV19 and TRBJ2-6, is DGGITQSPKYLFRKEGQNVTLSCEQNLNHDAMYWYRQDPGQGLRLIYYSQIVNDFQKGDIAEGYSVSREKKESFPLTVTSAQKNPTAFYLCASSIGFRANSGANVLTFGAGSRLTVL.

The CDR3 region is CASSYSGLAGVEQYF. CDR3 in DNA: TGTGCCAGCAGTTATAGTGGACTAGCGGGAGTTGAGCAGTACTTC. The chain recombines TRBV6-5 with TRBJ2-7, with 13 bases matching TRBD2. V dropped 3 bases and J dropped 7; count of bases not matched to a gene: 6. The CDR3 is 15 amino acids. Germline V gene data show CDR1 as MNHEY and CDR2 as SVGAGI.

At least ten counts were recorded for this clone. The chain has TRBV20-1 and TRBJ1-4; 7 bases fit TRBD1. V was clipped by 6 bases and J by 1 base; unmatched bases: 8. The length of the CDR3 is 15 residues. The germline CDR1 and CDR2 sequences are DFQATT and SNEGSKA (reference sequence). CDR3 amino acids: CSANRDRVTNEKLFF. In nucleotides, the CDR3 is TGCAGTGCCAACCGGGACAGAGTAACTAATGAAAAACTGTTTTTT.

In this sample, this clone turned up a few times. The CDR3 DNA follows: TGTGCCAGCAGCTTATATCAGGGCACTTATGGCTACACCTTC. Amino acid sequence: CASSLYQGTYGYTF. This rearrangement joins TRBV7-2 to TRBJ1-2; D might be TRBD1 (5 bases). V shed 2 bases and J shed 5 bases, with 12 bases lying between them. CDR1 and CDR2 (germline): SGHTA, FQGNSA. The CDR3 length is 14 residues.

This clone was detected many times. The gene calls are TRBV5-5 and TRBJ2-5, with 7 bases matching TRBD1. The V gene's germline CDR1 is SGHKS and CDR2 YYEKEE (reference sequence). With V trimmed by 4 bases and J by 2 bases, 8 bases remained unmatched. The CDR3 runs 15 residues. CDR3 nucleotide sequence: TGTGCCAGCAGCGTTGGACAGGCGGCACAAGAGACCCAGTACTTC. It codes for CASSVGQAAQETQYF.

The rearrangement uses TRBV7-2 and TRBJ2-7; no firm D call. Trimming cost V 3 bases and J 0 bases, with 12 bases left between them. CDR1 is SGHTA, CDR2 FQGNSA, per germline. This CDR3 has 15 amino acids. The CDR3 nucleotides read TGTGCCAGCAGCTTCAAATACTTGAGCTCCTACGAGCAGTACTTC. Amino acids: CASSFKYLSSYEQYF.

This clone has a count of ten or more. A read error may account for a junction end that differs from germline. V and J are TRBV7-7 and TRBJ2-5; D perhaps matches TRBD1 (5 bases). This CDR3 comprises 14 residues. Per germline, CDR1 SSHAT and CDR2 FNYEAQ (reference sequence). In nucleotides, the CDR3 is TGTGCTAGCAGCTTAGTCACAGGCCAAGAGACCCAGTACTTC. It yields the protein CASSLVTGQETQYF.

This clone was observed at least ten times. The chain has TRBV25-1 and TRBJ2-1; D is ambiguous. V was cut by 3 bases and J by 7 bases, with 13 bases left in between. CDR1 MGHDK and CDR2 SYGVNS come from the germline V gene. This CDR3 spans 14 amino acids. CDR3 nucleotide sequence: TGTGCCAGCAGTGACTCGGCCCCAAGGAATGAGCAGTTCTTC. Translated: CASSDSAPRNEQFF.

This clone was found many times. CDR3 in amino acids: CASSFSGATDTQYF. The CDR3 nucleotides read TGCGCCAGCAGCTTTAGCGGAGCCACAGATACGCAGTATTTT. J is TRBJ2-3 and V is TRBV5-1; possible D gene TRBD2, 6 bases. The germline gives CDR1 SGHRS, CDR2 YFSETQ. The CDR3 loop spans 14 amino acids. Trimming took 2 bases from V and 2 from J, leaving 9 bases between them.

In its sample, this clone was seen many times. The CDR3 coding sequence is TGTGCCAGCAGTGAAGTAGGGGGCGCGGCTAATGAAAAACTGTTTTTT. Protein product: CASSEVGGAANEKLFF. The chain links TRBV2 to TRBJ1-4; 7 bases agree with TRBD1. Trimming took 1 base from V and 3 from J; bases not matched to a gene: 5. The CDR3 has 16 residues. Germline V gives CDR1 SNHLY, CDR2 FYNNEI.

Many counts were recorded for this clone. This chain joins TRBV5-1 and TRBJ2-4; D is possibly TRBD1 (5 bases). V was cut by 0 bases and J by 3 bases, with 13 bases left in between. Germline assignment: CDR1 SGHRS and CDR2 YFSETQ. The CDR3 extends over 16 amino acids. Written as DNA, the CDR3 is TGCGCCAGCAGCTTGGGGTGGGGCTGGGGCAAAAACATTCAGTACTTC. This encodes CASSLGWGWGKNIQYF.

This clone has ten or more counts. This chain links TRBV4-1 with TRBJ1-3, with TRBD1 as a possible D gene (5 bases). The V end was cut by 1 base, the J end by 0 bases, with 7 bases between. CDR3 length: 15 amino acids. Germline V lookup: CDR1 MGHRA, CDR2 YSYEKL. CDR3 region: CASSQGQSSGNTIYF. The CDR3 DNA follows: TGCGCCAGCAGCCAAGGACAGAGCTCTGGAAACACCATATATTTT.

This clone was detected a few times. The chain uses TRBV6-1 and TRBJ2-1; D possibly matches TRBD1 or TRBD2 (6 bases each). This CDR3 spans 14 amino acids. Looked up from germline, CDR1 is MNHNS and CDR2 is SASEGT. V lost 6 bases and J 10 bases, leaving 19 bases between the germline ends. CDR3 in DNA: TGTGCCAGCAGCCGGGCCGTGGGGGGCGGAGAGCAGTTCTTC. This sequence encodes CASSRAVGGGEQFF.

This clone is categorized as medium-sized. The CDR3 nucleotides read TGTGCCAGCATCTACGGGACAGGCATTCAAGAGACCCAGTACTTC. It codes for CASIYGTGIQETQYF. V usage is TRBV6-2 or TRBV6-3 and J usage is TRBJ2-5, with 8 bases that match TRBD1. V lost 7 bases and J lost 2; bases outside the gene matches: 9. CDR3 size: 15 residues. From germline, CDR1 is MNHEY and CDR2 SVGEGT.

The chain combines TRBV2 with TRBJ2-5; perhaps TRBD2 as D (6 bases). This CDR3 spans 16 amino acids. The V gene's germline CDR1 is SNHLY and CDR2 FYNNEI. The ends were cut back, 6 bases at V and 7 bases at J, with 24 bases in the middle. Written as DNA, the CDR3 is TGTGCCAGCAGCCCGCCTGGTGGGCGGGATGGCGGGACCCAGTACTTC. This translates into CASSPPGGRDGGTQYF.

V is TRBV7-8 and J is TRBJ2-5; D perhaps matches TRBD2 (6 bases). Trimming shortened V by 3 bases and J by 2 bases, and 13 bases separated the two germline ends. Germline lookup yields CDR1 SGHVS and CDR2 FQNEAQ. The length of the CDR3 is 15 residues. The CDR3 is CASSLDGGTQETQYF. The DNA of the CDR3 is TGTGCCAGCAGCTTGGACGGAGGGACTCAAGAGACCCAGTACTTC.